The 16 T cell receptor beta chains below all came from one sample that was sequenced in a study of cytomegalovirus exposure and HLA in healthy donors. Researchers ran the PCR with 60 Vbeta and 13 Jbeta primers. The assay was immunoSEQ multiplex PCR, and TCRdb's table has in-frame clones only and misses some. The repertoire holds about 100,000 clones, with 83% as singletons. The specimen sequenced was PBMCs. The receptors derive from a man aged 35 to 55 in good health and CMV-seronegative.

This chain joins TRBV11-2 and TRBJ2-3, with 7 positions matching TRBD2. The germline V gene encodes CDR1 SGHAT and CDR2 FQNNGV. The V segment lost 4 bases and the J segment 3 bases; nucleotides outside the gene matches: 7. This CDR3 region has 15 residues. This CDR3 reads CASSWTGRGTDTQYF. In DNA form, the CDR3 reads TGTGCCAGCAGCTGGACCGGGCGGGGGACAGATACGCAGTATTTT. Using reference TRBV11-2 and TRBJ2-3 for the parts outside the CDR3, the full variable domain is EAGVAQSPRYKIIEKRQSVAFWCNPISGHATLYWYQQILGQGPKLLIQFQNNGVVDDSQLPKDRFSAERLKGVDSTLKIQPAKLEDSAVYLCASSWTGRGTDTQYFGPGTRLTVL.

CDR3 amino acids: CASSRQHSGNTIYF. Here the CDR3 DNA reads TGTGCCAGTAGTCGACAGCACTCTGGAAACACCATATATTTT. The chain is built from TRBV19 and TRBJ1-3; tentative D call: TRBD1 (5 bases). The V gene lost 5 bases and the J gene lost 0 bases, with 8 bases spanning the gap. The CDR3 is made up of 14 amino acids. Germline loops: CDR1 LNHDA, CDR2 SQIVND (reference sequence).

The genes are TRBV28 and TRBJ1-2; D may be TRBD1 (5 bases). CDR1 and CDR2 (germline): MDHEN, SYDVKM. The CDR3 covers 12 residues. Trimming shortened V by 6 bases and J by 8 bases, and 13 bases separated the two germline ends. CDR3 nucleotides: TGTGCCAGCAGCCTTGGACACGTAGGCTACACCTTC. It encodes CASSLGHVGYTF.

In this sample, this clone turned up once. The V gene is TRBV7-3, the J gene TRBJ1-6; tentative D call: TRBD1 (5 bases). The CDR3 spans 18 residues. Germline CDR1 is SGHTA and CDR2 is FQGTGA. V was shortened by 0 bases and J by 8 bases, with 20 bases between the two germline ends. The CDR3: CASSLTGTGAWGDSPLHF. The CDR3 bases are TGTGCCAGCAGCTTAACGGGAACTGGGGCGTGGGGCGATTCACCCCTCCACTTT.

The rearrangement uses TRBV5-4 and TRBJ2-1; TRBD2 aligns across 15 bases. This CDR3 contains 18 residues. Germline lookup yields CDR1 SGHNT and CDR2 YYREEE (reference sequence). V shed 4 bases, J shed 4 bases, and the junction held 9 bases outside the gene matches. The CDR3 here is CASSPGLAGGNLYNEQFF. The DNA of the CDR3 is TGTGCCAGCAGCCCCGGACTAGCGGGGGGGAATTTATACAATGAGCAGTTCTTC.

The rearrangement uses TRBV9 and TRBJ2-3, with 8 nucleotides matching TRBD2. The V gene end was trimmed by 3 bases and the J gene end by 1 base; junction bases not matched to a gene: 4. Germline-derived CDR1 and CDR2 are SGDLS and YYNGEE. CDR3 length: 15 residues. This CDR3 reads CASSAGGAGTDTQYF. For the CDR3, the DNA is TGTGCCAGCAGCGCCGGGGGGGCGGGCACAGATACGCAGTATTTT.

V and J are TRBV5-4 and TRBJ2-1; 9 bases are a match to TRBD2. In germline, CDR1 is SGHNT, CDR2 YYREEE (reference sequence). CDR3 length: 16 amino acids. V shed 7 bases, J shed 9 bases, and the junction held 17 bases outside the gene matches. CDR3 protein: CASLNSGGRYTTEQFF. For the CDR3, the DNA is TGTGCCAGCCTAAATAGCGGGGGCCGATACACTACTGAGCAGTTCTTC.

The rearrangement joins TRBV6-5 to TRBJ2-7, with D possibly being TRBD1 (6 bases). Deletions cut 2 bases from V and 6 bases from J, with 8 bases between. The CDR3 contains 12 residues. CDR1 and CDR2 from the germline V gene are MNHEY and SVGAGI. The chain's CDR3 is CASSYRGSEQYF. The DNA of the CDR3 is TGTGCCAGCAGTTACAGGGGGAGCGAGCAGTACTTC.

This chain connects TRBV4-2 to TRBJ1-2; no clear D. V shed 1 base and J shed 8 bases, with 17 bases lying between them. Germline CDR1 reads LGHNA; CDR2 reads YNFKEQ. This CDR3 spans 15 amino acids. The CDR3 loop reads CASSQGESLIRGYTF. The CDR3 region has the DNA TGTGCCAGCAGCCAAGGAGAATCTTTAATCCGGGGCTACACCTTC.

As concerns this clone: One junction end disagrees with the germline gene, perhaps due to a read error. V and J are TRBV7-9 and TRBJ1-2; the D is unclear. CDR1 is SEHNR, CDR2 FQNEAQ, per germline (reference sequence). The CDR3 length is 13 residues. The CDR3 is CSSSPTTVYGYTF. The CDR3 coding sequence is TGTTCCAGCAGTCCGACAACGGTCTATGGCTACACCTTC. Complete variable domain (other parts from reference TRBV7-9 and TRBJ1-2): DTGVSQNPRHKITKRGQNVTFRCDPISEHNRLYWYRQTLGQGPEFLTYFQNEAQLEKSRLLSDRFSAERPKGSFSTLEIQRTEQGDSAMYLCSSSPTTVYGYTFGSGTRLTVV.

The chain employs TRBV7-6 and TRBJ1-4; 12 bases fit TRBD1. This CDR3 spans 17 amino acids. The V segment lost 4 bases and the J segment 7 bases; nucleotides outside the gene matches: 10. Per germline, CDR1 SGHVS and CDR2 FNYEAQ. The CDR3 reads CASSSIPGTGGGEKLFF. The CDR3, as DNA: TGTGCCAGCAGCTCTATTCCCGGGACAGGGGGCGGTGAAAAACTGTTTTTT. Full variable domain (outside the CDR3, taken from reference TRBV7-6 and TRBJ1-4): GAGVSQSPRYKVTKRGQDVALRCDPISGHVSLYWYRQALGQGPEFLTYFNYEAQQDKSGLPNDRFSAERPEGSISTLTIQRTEQRDSAMYRCASSSIPGTGGGEKLFFGSGTQLSVL.

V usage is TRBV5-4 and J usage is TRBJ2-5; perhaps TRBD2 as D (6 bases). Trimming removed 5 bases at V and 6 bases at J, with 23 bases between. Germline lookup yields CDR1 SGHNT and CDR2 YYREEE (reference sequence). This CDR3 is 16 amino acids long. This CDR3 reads CASSFSGGRLVKTQYF. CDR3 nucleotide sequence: TGTGCCAGCAGTTTTTCAGGTGGTCGACTAGTAAAGACCCAGTACTTC.

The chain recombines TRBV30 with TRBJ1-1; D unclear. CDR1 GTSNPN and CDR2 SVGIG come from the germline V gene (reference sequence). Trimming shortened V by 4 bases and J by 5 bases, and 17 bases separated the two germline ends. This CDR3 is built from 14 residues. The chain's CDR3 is CAWIFFRRRTEAFF. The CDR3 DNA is TGTGCCTGGATATTCTTCCGGAGAAGAACTGAAGCTTTCTTT. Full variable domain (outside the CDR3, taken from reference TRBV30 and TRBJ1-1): SQTIHQWPATLVQPVGSPLSLECTVEGTSNPNLYWYRQAAGRGLQLLFYSVGIGQISSEVPQNLSASRPQDRQFILSSKKLLLSDSGFYLCAWIFFRRRTEAFFGQGTRLTVV.

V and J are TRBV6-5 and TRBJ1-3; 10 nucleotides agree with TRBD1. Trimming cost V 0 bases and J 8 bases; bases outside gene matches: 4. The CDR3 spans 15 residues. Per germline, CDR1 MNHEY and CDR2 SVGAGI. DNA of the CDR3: TGTGCCAGCAGTTACTCAAGACAGGGGGCGCACACCATATATTTT. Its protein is CASSYSRQGAHTIYF.

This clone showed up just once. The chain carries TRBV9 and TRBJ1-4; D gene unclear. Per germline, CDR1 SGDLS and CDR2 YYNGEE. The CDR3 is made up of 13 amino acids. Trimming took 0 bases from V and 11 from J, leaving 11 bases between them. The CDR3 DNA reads TGTGCCAGCAGCGTAGACGGTGGGCAGAAACTGTTTTTT. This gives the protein CASSVDGGQKLFF.

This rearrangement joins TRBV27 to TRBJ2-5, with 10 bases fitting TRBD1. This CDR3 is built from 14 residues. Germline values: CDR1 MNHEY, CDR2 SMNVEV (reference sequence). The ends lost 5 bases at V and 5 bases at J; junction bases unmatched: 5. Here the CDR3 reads CASSKDRGLETQYF. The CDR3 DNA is TGTGCCAGCAGTAAAGACAGGGGGCTGGAGACCCAGTACTTC.